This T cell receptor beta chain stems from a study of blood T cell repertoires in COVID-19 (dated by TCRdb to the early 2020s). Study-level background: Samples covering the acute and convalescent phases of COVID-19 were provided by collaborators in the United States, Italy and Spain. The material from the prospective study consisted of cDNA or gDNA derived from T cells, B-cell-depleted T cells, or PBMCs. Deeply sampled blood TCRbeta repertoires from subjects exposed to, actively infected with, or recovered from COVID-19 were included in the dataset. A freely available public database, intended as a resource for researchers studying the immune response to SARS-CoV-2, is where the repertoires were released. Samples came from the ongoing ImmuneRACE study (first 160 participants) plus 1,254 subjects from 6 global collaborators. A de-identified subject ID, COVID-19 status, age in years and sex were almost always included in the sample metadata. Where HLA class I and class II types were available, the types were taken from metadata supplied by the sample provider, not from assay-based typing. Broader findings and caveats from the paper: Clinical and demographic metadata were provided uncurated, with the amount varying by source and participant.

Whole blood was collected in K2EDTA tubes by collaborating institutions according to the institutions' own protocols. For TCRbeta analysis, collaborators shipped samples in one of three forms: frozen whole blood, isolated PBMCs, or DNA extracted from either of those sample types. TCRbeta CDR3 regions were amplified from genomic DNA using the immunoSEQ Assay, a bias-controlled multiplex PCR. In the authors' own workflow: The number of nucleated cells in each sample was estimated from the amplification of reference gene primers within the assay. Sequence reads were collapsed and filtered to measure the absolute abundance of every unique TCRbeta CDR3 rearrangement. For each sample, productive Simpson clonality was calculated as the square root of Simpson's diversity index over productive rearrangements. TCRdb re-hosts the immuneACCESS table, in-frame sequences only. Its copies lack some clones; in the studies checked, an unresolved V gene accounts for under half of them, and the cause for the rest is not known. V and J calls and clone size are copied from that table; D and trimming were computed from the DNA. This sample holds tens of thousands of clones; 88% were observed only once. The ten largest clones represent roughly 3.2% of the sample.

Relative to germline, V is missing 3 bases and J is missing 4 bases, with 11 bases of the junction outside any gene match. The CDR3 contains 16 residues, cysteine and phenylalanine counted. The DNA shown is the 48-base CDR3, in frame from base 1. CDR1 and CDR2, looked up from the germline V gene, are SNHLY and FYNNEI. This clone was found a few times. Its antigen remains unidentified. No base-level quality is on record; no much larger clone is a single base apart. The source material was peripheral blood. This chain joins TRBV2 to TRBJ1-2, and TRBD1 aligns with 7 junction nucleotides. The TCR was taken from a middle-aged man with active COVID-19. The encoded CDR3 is CASSDPQRQGGYGYTF. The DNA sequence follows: TGTGCCAGCAGTGATCCACAAAGACAGGGTGGCTATGGCTACACCTTC.